This T cell receptor beta chain was retrieved from a study of T cells in Graves' hyperthyroidism and ophthalmopathy. Under 3 months was the duration of disease in ophthalmopathy patients, who also had a Clinical Activity Score of at least 3 and a NOSPECS grade of at least 4. Clinical symptoms, serum thyroxine, TRAb, thyroid ultrasound and orbital computed tomography established diagnosis. The table lists this clonotype with many counts. The V end lost 2 bases, the J end lost 3 bases, and 13 bases lay between the germline ends. The CDR3 is 15 amino acids. Germline V CDR1 and CDR2: LGHDT, YNNKEL (reference sequence). Regions amplified from RNA transcripts were the TCR beta CDR3 regions. Using the HTBI primer set, a first-round RT-PCR was run on the TCR CDR3. Each CDR3 protein is one row after TCRdb ran MiXCR on the multiplex PCR reads. The sample includes about 460,000 distinct CDR3 sequences, 22% of them seen just once.

The chain combines TRBV3-1 with TRBJ1-1, with no clear D. This receptor was obtained from a woman between 70 and 85 years old with Graves' ophthalmopathy. The sequenced sample consisted of blood. The CDR3 DNA is TGTGCCAGCAGCCAACCCCGACTGTCCTACACTGAAGCTTTCTTT. The encoded protein is CASSQPRLSYTEAFF.